The present entry profiles one TCR beta chain with its context. V dropped 7 bases and J dropped 9; count of bases not matched to a gene: 9. CDR1 and CDR2 from the germline V gene are MDHEN and SYDVKM. The length of the CDR3 is 14 residues. The data originate from a study of blood T cell repertoires in COVID-19. Across the whole study: COVID-19 samples collected from the United States, Italy and Spain covered acute and convalescent phases.

Seattle enrolled patients during active infection and tracked them longitudinally. In the original workflow: It was from reference gene primer amplification that nucleated cell counts were estimated. This table comes from immunoSEQ multiplex PCR, and its TCRdb copy is limited to in-frame clones, with some not included. D and trimming come from the DNA, and the V and J calls and clone size come from that table. This sample has 300,000 to 350,000 clones; 88% occur once, and the top ten carry 1.5% to 2%. The source of this sequence is a woman under 40 with COVID-19, enrolled during active disease. This chain joins TRBV28 and TRBJ1-6, with 7 bases matching TRBD1. The material sequenced was peripheral blood. CDR3 amino acids: CASTLGDRISPLHF. The DNA for the CDR3 is TGTGCCAGCACCCTAGGGGACAGAATTTCACCCCTCCACTTT.